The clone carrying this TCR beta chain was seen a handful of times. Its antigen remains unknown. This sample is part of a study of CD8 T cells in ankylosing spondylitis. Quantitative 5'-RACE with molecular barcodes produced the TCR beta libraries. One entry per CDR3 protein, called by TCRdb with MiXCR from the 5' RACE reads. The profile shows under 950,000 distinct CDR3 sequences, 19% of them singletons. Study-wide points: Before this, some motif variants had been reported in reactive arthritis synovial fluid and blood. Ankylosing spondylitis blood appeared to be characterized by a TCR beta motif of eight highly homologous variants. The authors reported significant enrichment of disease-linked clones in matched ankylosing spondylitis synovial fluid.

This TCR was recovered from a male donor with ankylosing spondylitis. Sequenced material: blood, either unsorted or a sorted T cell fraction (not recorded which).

CDR3 sequence (DNA): TGTGCCAGCAGTGTGATTTCGGGTAACGAAGAGACCCAGTACTTC. Amino acid sequence: CASSVISGNEETQYF. V usage is TRBV28 and J usage is TRBJ2-5; D not certain. The germline V gene encodes CDR1 MDHEN and CDR2 SYDVKM. CDR3 length equals 15 residues. The V end lost 5 bases, the J end lost 3 bases, and 16 bases lay between the germline ends.